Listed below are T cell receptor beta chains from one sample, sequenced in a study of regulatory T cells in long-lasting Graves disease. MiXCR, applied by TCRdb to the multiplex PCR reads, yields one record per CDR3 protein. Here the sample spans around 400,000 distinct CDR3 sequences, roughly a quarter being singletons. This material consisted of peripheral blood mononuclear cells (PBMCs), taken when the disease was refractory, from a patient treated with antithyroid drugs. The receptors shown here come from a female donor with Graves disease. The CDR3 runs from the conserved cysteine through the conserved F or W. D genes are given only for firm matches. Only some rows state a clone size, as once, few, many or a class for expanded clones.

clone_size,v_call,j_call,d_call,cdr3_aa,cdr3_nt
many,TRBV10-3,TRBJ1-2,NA,CAISDSFSELRGYTF,TGTGCCATCAGTGACTCCTTTTCCGAACTCCGTGGCTACACCTTC
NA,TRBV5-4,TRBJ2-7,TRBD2,CASSWAGGGGPYEQYF,TGTGCCAGCAGCTGGGCCGGGGGGGGAGGCCCCTACGAGCAGTACTTC
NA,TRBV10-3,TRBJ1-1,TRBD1,CAISEGQGVSEAFF,TGTGCCATCAGTGAGGGACAGGGAGTTTCTGAAGCTTTCTTT
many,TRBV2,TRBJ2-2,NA,CASSEAAAGRLTGELFF,TGTGCCAGCAGTGAAGCGGCCGCGGGAAGGTTAACCGGGGAGCTGTTTTTT
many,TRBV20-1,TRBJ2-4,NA,CSAMDKNIQYF,TGCAGTGCTATGGATAAAAACATTCAGTACTTC
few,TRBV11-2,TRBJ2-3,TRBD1,CASSNLNRGRGGAYNTDTQYF,TGTGCCAGCAGCAACCTAAACAGGGGTCGAGGTGGGGCCTATAACACAGATACGCAGTATTTT
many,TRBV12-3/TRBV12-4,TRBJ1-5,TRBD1,CASSYTGGGQPQHF,TGTGCCAGCAGTTACACAGGGGGAGGTCAGCCCCAGCATTTT
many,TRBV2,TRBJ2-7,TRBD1,CASTYRTGPVYEQYF,TGTGCCAGCACCTATCGGACAGGGCCCGTATACGAGCAGTACTTC
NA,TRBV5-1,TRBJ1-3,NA,CASNSGQPASGNTIYF,TGCGCCAGCAACTCCGGACAGCCTGCCTCTGGAAACACCATATATTTT
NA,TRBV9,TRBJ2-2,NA,CASSGGQHTGELFF,TGTGCCAGCAGCGGTGGGCAGCACACCGGGGAGCTGTTTTTT
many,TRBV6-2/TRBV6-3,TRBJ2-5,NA,CASDGPGGEKTQYF,TGTGCCAGCGATGGTCCGGGGGGCGAAAAGACCCAGTACTTC
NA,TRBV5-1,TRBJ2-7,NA,CASSSRGSRDEQYF,TGCGCCAGCAGCTCTAGGGGTTCGAGAGACGAGCAGTACTTC
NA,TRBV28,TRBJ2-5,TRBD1,CASSLGTGGVETQYF,TGTGCCAGCAGTTTGGGGACAGGGGGCGTAGAGACCCAGTACTTC
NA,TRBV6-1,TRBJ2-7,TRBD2,CASRPLAGLYEQYF,TGTGCCAGCCGACCGCTAGCGGGCCTCTACGAGCAGTACTTC
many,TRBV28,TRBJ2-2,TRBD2,CASITYGLAGGPTGELFF,TGTGCCAGCATCACGTACGGACTAGCGGGAGGTCCCACCGGGGAGCTGTTTTTT
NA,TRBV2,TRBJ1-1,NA,CASSEVLADPNTEAFF,TGTGCCAGCAGTGAAGTGCTTGCAGATCCGAACACTGAAGCTTTCTTT
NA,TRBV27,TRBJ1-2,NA,CASSLSGLTYGYTF,TGTGCCAGCAGTTTAAGTGGGTTAACCTATGGCTACACCTTC
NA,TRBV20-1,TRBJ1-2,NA,CSARVGVFYGYTF,TGCAGTGCTAGAGTGGGGGTCTTCTATGGCTACACCTTC
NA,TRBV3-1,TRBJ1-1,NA,CASSQGWGGGTEAFF,TGTGCCAGCAGCCAAGGGTGGGGGGGGGGTACTGAAGCTTTCTTT
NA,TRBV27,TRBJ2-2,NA,CASSITGAIVTGELVF,TGTGCCAGCAGTATCACAGGCGCCATAGTCACCGGGGAGCTGGTTTTT
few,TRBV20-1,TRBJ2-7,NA,CSARDFNFRRMSYEQYF,TGCAGTGCTAGAGATTTCAATTTCCGGCGAATGTCCTACGAGCAGTACTTC
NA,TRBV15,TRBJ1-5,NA,CATSRDQRVEPQHF,TGTGCCACCAGCAGAGATCAAAGGGTTGAGCCCCAGCATTTT
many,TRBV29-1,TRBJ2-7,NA,CSVEERYEQYF,TGCAGCGTTGAAGAACGGTATGAGCAGTACTTC
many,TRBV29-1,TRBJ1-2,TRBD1,CSVPRSGGRESGYTF,TGCAGCGTACCCCGCTCAGGGGGCCGGGAAAGTGGCTACACCTTC
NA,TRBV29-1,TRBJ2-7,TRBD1,CSDPGQGSSYEQYF,TGCAGCGACCCGGGACAGGGGAGCTCCTACGAGCAGTACTTC
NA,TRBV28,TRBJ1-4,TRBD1,CASREQGAGEKLFF,TGTGCCAGCAGGGAACAGGGGGCAGGCGAAAAACTGTTTTTT
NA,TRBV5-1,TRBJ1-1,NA,CASSPDGGLSTEAFF,TGCGCCAGCAGCCCGGACGGGGGGCTGAGCACTGAAGCTTTCTTT
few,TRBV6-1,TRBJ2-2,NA,CASSPGGVNTGELFF,TGTGCCAGCAGTCCCGGAGGGGTGAACACCGGGGAGCTGTTTTTT
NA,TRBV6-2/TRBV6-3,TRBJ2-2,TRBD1,CAGKRDRDTGELFF,TGTGCCGGCAAGAGGGACAGGGACACCGGGGAGCTGTTTTTT
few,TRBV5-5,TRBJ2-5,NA,CASSFSARFREETQYF,TGTGCCAGCAGCTTCTCAGCGCGTTTCAGGGAAGAGACCCAGTACTTC
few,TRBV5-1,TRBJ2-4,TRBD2,CASSLDLAGGAKNIQYF,TGCGCCAGCAGCTTGGATTTGGCGGGGGGAGCCAAAAACATTCAGTACTTC
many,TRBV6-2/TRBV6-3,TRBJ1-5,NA,CASSYGVASPPISNQPQHF,TGTGCCAGCTCCTACGGGGTAGCATCTCCTCCCATTAGCAATCAGCCCCAGCATTTT
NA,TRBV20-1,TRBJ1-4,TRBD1,CSAWDRRGGEKLFF,TGCAGTGCTTGGGACAGAAGAGGTGGCGAAAAACTGTTTTTT
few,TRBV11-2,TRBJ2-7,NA,CASSSGRASYEQYF,TGTGCCAGCAGCTCCGGTCGGGCGAGCTACGAGCAGTACTTC
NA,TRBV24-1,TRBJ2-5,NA,CATSDLGRGPEETQYF,TGTGCCACCAGTGATCTAGGCAGAGGTCCGGAGGAGACCCAGTACTTC
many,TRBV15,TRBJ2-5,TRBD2,CATSADAASGSGTQYF,TGTGCCACCAGCGCGGATGCGGCTAGCGGGAGTGGGACCCAGTACTTC
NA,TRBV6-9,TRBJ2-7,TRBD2,CASSYSQLAGDNEQYF,TGTGCCAGCAGTTACTCCCAACTAGCGGGAGACAACGAGCAGTACTTC
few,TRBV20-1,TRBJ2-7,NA,CSAADLYEQYF,TGCAGTGCTGCGGACCTGTACGAGCAGTACTTC
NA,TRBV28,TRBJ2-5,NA,CASRDQGNLETQYF,TGTGCCAGCAGGGATCAAGGAAACTTAGAGACCCAGTACTTC
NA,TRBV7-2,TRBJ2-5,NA,CASGRMLAQETQYF,TGTGCCAGCGGAAGGATGCTAGCACAAGAGACCCAGTACTTC
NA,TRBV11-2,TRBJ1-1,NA,CASSFRLGGLNKAFF,TGTGCCAGCAGCTTCCGTCTAGGGGGGCTGAATAAAGCTTTCTTT
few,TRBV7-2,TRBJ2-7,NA,CASRPAGGTYEQYF,TGTGCCAGCAGACCCGCGGGCGGTACCTACGAGCAGTACTTC